These T cell receptor beta chains were read from a single sample in a study of cytomegalovirus exposure and HLA in healthy donors. TCRdb keeps only in-frame clones here, not all; method: immunoSEQ multiplex PCR. Of around 150,000 clones listed, about 81% are singletons. Sequencing was performed on PBMCs. The receptors derive from a woman aged 18 to 35 in good health and CMV-seronegative. Both conserved end residues are part of each CDR3. A D gene is named only where the DNA matches it firmly. The size of a clone is reported for some rows only, either as once, few or many, or as a class for expanded clones.

J,V,length,D,size,CDR3,DNA
TRBJ2-7,TRBV6-6,15,TRBD1,few,CASRAGQGATYEQYF,TGTGCCAGCAGGGCTGGACAGGGGGCCACCTACGAGCAGTACTTC
TRBJ1-1,TRBV7-9,14,.,.,CASSLGTVDTEAFF,TGTGCCAGCAGCTTAGGGACAGTGGATACTGAAGCTTTCTTT
TRBJ2-1,TRBV6-5,11,TRBD1,.,CASSNGQVWFF,TGTGCCAGCAGTAACGGACAGGTCTGGTTCTTC
TRBJ2-7,TRBV4-1,14,TRBD2,few,CASSKTSGVYEQYF,TGCGCCAGCAGCAAGACTAGCGGGGTCTACGAGCAGTACTTC
TRBJ1-1,TRBV4-2,17,TRBD1,.,CASTPEGTGGPHTEAFF,TGTGCCAGCACCCCAGAAGGGACAGGGGGCCCACACACTGAAGCTTTCTTT
TRBJ1-1,TRBV5-1,13,.,.,CASSLAGDTEAFF,TGCGCCAGCAGCTTGGCCGGAGACACTGAAGCTTTCTTT
TRBJ2-7,TRBV2,17,TRBD1,once,CASSVQRTGAFLNEQYF,TGTGCCAGCAGCGTTCAGAGGACAGGGGCCTTCTTGAACGAGCAGTACTTC
TRBJ2-1,TRBV28,14,.,.,CASGIAEPVNEQFF,TGTGCCAGCGGGATAGCGGAGCCGGTCAATGAGCAGTTCTTC
TRBJ1-2,TRBV2,13,TRBD1,.,CASSGQGRGGYTF,TGTGCCAGCAGTGGACAGGGGAGGGGAGGCTACACCTTC
TRBJ1-2,TRBV7-2,12,.,.,CASTPRLYGYTF,TGTGCCAGCACCCCCAGGCTTTATGGCTACACCTTC
TRBJ2-1,TRBV28,15,.,.,CASTPQTSSYNEQFF,TGTGCCAGCACCCCACAGACTAGCTCCTACAATGAGCAGTTCTTC
TRBJ1-5,TRBV9,15,.,.,CASSVHGQINQPQHF,TGTGCCAGCAGCGTACACGGACAGATCAATCAGCCCCAGCATTTT
TRBJ2-7,TRBV25-1,15,.,.,CASSGRDIDSYEQYF,TGTGCCAGCAGTGGTCGGGACATCGACTCCTACGAGCAGTACTTC
TRBJ2-1,TRBV27,15,TRBD2,.,CASSSGTSGYNEQFF,TGTGCCAGCAGTTCAGGGACTAGCGGTTACAATGAGCAGTTCTTC
TRBJ2-7,TRBV7-9,14,TRBD1,.,CASSPRDRAYEQYF,TGTGCCAGCAGCCCCCGGGACAGGGCCTACGAGCAGTACTTC
TRBJ2-1,TRBV29-1,14,.,.,CSVKGQGTYNEQFF,TGCAGCGTTAAGGGGCAGGGGACCTACAATGAGCAGTTCTTC
TRBJ1-5,TRBV19,14,.,.,CASSTNPGNQPQHF,TGTGCCAGTAGTACTAACCCGGGCAATCAGCCCCAGCATTTT
TRBJ2-6,TRBV5-4,15,.,.,CASSVGSSGANVLTF,TGTGCCAGCAGCGTAGGGAGTTCTGGGGCCAACGTCCTGACTTTC
TRBJ1-4,TRBV6-1,14,.,.,CASSIRRDNEKLFF,TGTGCCAGCAGCATCCGGAGGGATAATGAAAAACTGTTTTTT
TRBJ2-5,TRBV9,15,TRBD1,once,CASSVDTGDLETQYF,TGTGCCAGCAGCGTAGACACAGGGGATTTGGAGACCCAGTACTTC
TRBJ2-7,TRBV4-1,17,.,.,CASSSVFQQGGLNEQYF,TGCGCCAGCAGCTCGGTATTTCAGCAGGGGGGCCTGAACGAGCAGTACTTC
TRBJ1-3,TRBV28,15,TRBD1,.,CASSTGGTEGNTIYF,TGTGCCAGCAGTACTGGGGGGACAGAAGGAAACACCATATATTTT
TRBJ2-3,TRBV19,13,.,.,CASSIYGTDTQYF,TGTGCCAGTAGTATTTATGGCACAGATACGCAGTATTTT
TRBJ1-1,TRBV4-1,18,TRBD1,.,CASSQSFLTGALNTEAFF,TGCGCCAGCAGCCAAAGTTTCTTGACAGGGGCCTTGAACACTGAAGCTTTCTTT
TRBJ1-3,TRBV9,14,.,.,CASSATGSGNTIYF,TGTGCCAGCAGCGCCACAGGGTCTGGAAACACCATATATTTT
TRBJ2-3,TRBV5-6,12,TRBD2,.,CASRVGGDTQYF,TGTGCCAGCAGAGTCGGGGGGGATACGCAGTATTTT
TRBJ1-4,TRBV6-5,14,TRBD1,few,CASSRTGSNEKLFF,TGTGCCAGCAGCCGGACAGGGTCTAATGAAAAACTGTTTTTT
TRBJ2-1,TRBV9,15,TRBD1,.,CASSATGSNYNEQFF,TGTGCCAGCAGCGCGACAGGGTCGAACTACAATGAGCAGTTCTTC
TRBJ1-1,TRBV5-4,11,.,.,CASSDGEGAFF,TGTGCCAGCAGCGACGGGGAGGGAGCTTTCTTT
TRBJ2-3,TRBV5-1,14,.,few,CASSLATVPDTQYF,TGCGCCAGCAGCTTGGCCACGGTACCAGATACGCAGTATTTT
TRBJ1-3,TRBV9,12,.,.,CASKSSGNTIYF,TGTGCCAGCAAGAGCTCTGGAAACACCATATATTTT
TRBJ2-7,TRBV18,17,TRBD2,.,CASSPTHRLAGAYEQYF,TGTGCCAGCTCACCGACACATAGACTAGCGGGGGCCTACGAGCAGTACTTC
TRBJ2-7,TRBV18,17,.,.,CASSPPTRNSFNYEQYF,TGTGCCAGCTCACCACCGACCCGCAACAGCTTTAACTACGAGCAGTACTTC
TRBJ1-2,TRBV4-1,15,TRBD1,.,CASSQGTGANYGYTF,TGCGCCAGCAGCCAGGGGACAGGAGCTAACTATGGCTACACCTTC
TRBJ2-7,TRBV7-9,13,.,.,CASSLANTYEQYF,TGTGCCAGCAGCTTAGCGAATACCTACGAGCAGTACTTC
TRBJ2-5,TRBV28,15,TRBD1,.,CASSSTDRDQETQYF,TGTGCCAGCAGTTCCACGGACAGGGACCAAGAGACCCAGTACTTC
TRBJ2-5,TRBV4-2,14,.,.,CASSQESGWETQYF,TGTGCCAGCAGCCAAGAATCAGGGTGGGAGACCCAGTACTTC